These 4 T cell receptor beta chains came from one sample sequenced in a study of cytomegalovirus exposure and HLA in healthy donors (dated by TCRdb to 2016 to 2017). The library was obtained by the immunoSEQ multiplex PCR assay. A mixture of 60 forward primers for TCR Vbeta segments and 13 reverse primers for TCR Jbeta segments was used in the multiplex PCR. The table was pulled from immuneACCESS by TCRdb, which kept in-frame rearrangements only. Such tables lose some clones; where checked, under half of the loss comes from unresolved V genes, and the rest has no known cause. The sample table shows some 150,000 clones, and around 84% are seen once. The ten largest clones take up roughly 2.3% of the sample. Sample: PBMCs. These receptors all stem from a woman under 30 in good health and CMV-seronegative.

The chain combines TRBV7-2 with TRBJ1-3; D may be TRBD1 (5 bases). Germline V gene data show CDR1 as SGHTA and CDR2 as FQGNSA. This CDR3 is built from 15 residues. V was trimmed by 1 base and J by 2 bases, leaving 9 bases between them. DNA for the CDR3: TGTGCCAGCAGCTTAGGACCAGGGACTGGAAACACCATATATTTT. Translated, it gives CASSLGPGTGNTIYF.

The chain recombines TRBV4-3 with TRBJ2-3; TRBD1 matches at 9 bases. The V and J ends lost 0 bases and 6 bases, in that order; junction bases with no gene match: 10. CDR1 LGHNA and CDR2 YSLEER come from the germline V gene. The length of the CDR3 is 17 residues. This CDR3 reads CASSQDYRQGEWDTQYF. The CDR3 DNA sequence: TGCGCCAGCAGCCAAGATTATCGACAGGGGGAATGGGATACGCAGTATTTT.

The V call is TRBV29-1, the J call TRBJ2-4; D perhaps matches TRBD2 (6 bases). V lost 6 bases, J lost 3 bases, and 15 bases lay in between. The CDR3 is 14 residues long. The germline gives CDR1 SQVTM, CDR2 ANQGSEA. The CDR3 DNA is TGCAGCGTCGCGCCCCGACTAGGCAAAAACATTCAGTACTTC. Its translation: CSVAPRLGKNIQYF.

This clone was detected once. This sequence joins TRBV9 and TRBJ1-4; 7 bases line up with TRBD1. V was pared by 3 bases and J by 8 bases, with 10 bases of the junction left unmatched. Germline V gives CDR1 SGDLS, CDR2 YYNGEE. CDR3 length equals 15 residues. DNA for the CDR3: TGTGCCAGCAGCGCTTCCAGGGGGACTCTAGAAAAACTGTTTTTT. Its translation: CASSASRGTLEKLFF.